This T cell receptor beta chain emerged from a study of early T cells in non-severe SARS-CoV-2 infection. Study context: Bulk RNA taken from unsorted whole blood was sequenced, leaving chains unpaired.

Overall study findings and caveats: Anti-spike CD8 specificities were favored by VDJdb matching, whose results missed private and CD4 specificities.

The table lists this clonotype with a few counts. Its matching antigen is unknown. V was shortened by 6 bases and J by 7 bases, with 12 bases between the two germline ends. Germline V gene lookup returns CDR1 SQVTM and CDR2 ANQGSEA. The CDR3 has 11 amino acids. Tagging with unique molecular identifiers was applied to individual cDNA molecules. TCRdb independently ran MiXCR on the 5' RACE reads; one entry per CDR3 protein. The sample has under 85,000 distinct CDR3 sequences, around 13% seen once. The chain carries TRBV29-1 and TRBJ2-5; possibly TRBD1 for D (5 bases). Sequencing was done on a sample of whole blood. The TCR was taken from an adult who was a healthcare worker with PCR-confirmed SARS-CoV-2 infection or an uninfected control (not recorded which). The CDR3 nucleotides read TGCAGCGTCCAGGGTTCGGGGACCCAGTACTTC. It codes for CSVQGSGTQYF.